This T cell receptor (beta chain) was sequenced for a study of OX40 agonist ivuxolimab in advanced cancers. Across the study: A diagnosis of hepatocellular carcinoma, melanoma, renal cell or head and neck cancer was present in dose-escalation patients. A history of anti-PD-1, anti-PD-L1 or anti-CTLA-4 therapy was acceptable, and 30% to 45% had some. Regarding the study as a whole: Clones of CD4+ and CD8+ blood T cells grew by week 6 at doses of 0.1 to 3.0 mg/kg. Low normalized T-cell clonal expansion was also seen in some nonresponders.

TCRdb keeps only in-frame clones here, not all; method: immunoSEQ multiplex PCR. Counted here are about 70,000 clones, approximately 90% occurring once; the ten biggest clones make up 2.8%. The V gene lost 4 bases and the J gene lost 4 bases, with 13 bases spanning the gap. CDR1 MNHEY and CDR2 SVGAGI come from the germline V gene. The CDR3 contains 14 residues. As to this clone: The antigen is undetermined.

The chain is built from TRBV6-5 and TRBJ1-1; no firm D call. The source is an adult with an advanced solid tumor such as melanoma, head and neck, liver or kidney cancer. The sample in question was CD4+ or CD8+ T cells sorted from blood, obtained in a trial of the OX40 agonist ivuxolimab. The CDR3 sequence: CASSSPGMGTEAFF. The CDR3 DNA is TGTGCCAGCAGTTCCCCAGGTATGGGCACTGAAGCTTTCTTT.